A single sample gave rise to the 30 T cell receptor beta chains below, sequenced in a study of blood T cells in healthy people across ages. For the second PCR, which ran for about 6 to 11 cycles, a sample-barcoded 5' primer and a J-beta primer mix were used. TCRdb reanalysed the 5' RACE reads using MiXCR and keeps one entry per CDR3 protein. This sample carries 650,000 to 900,000 distinct CDR3 sequences, 62% of them seen once, and the ten largest clones take about 27%. The material sequenced was blood. These receptor sequences come from a man aged 25 to 45 in good health.

This clonotype was picked up a small number of times. J is TRBJ1-6 and V is TRBV7-2, with 11 bases that match TRBD1. Unmatched junction bases numbered 7, after V lost 5 bases and J lost 10 bases. The CDR3 is 15 residues long. CDR1 is SGHTA, CDR2 FQGNSA, per germline. For the CDR3, the DNA is TGTGCCAGCAGCATTGCGGACAGGGGGCTATCACCCCTCCACTTT. This codes for CASSIADRGLSPLHF. The full variable domain, rest sourced from reference TRBV7-2 and TRBJ1-6, is GAGVSQSPSNKVTEKGKDVELRCDPISGHTALYWYRQSLGQGLEFLIYFQGNSAPDKSGLPSDRFSAERTGGSVSTLTIQRTQQEDSAVYLCASSIADRGLSPLHFGNGTRLTVT.

CDR3 sequence reads: CASSHRMPGQGRFTDTQYF. In nucleotides, the CDR3 is TGTGCCAGCAGCCACCGCATGCCGGGACAGGGAAGATTTACAGATACGCAGTATTTT. This rearrangement joins TRBV14 to TRBJ2-3, with 9 bases fitting TRBD1. In germline, CDR1 is SGHDN, CDR2 FVKESK. CDR3 size: 19 residues. With V trimmed by 3 bases and J by 3 bases, 16 bases remained unmatched.

The chain has TRBV3-1 and TRBJ1-5; D gene unclear. The CDR3 has 12 residues. Per the germline V gene, CDR1 is LGHDT and CDR2 is YNNKEL (reference sequence). Between the trimmed V and J ends, which lost 2 bases and 5 bases, there was a span of 4 bases. The CDR3 DNA reads TGTGCCAGCAGCCAACCAGATCAGCCCCAGCATTTT. This codes for CASSQPDQPQHF.

The V gene is TRBV7-9, the J gene TRBJ2-1; D is unresolved. The V gene lost 1 base and the J gene lost 9 bases, with 19 bases spanning the gap. The CDR3 sequence is 16 residues long. The germline CDR1 and CDR2 sequences are SEHNR and FQNEAQ (reference sequence). The CDR3 region is CASSLDGPPGLGEQFF. The CDR3 DNA sequence: TGTGCCAGCAGCTTAGACGGGCCGCCCGGTCTGGGTGAGCAGTTCTTC.

The chain is built from TRBV20-1 and TRBJ2-3; D remains ambiguous. Trimming left V 0 bases short and J 4 bases short, with 17 bases between. Germline V gives CDR1 DFQATT, CDR2 SNEGSKA (reference sequence). CDR3 size: 16 residues. Here the CDR3 reads CSARDPLDSMADTQYF. The CDR3 DNA sequence: TGCAGTGCTAGAGATCCTCTAGATAGCATGGCAGATACGCAGTATTTT.

The chain couples TRBV9 to TRBJ2-6, with 9 nucleotides matching TRBD1. The ends lost 5 bases at V and 3 bases at J; junction bases unmatched: 9. CDR1 SGDLS and CDR2 YYNGEE come from the germline V gene. This CDR3 is built from 17 residues. The CDR3 loop is CASSVRTGEVGANVLTF. The DNA of the CDR3 is TGTGCCAGCAGTGTTCGGACAGGGGAGGTTGGGGCCAACGTCCTGACTTTC.

A note on this clonotype: Its ends do not fully match the called genes, so a read error is possible. V is TRBV5-1 and J is TRBJ2-6; TRBD1 might be the D (6 bases). This CDR3 has 15 residues. CDR1 is SGHRS and CDR2 is YFSETQ in the germline V gene. The CDR3 loop is CAGSLTGTGANVLTF. CDR3 in DNA: TGCGCCGGCAGCTTGACAGGTACTGGGGCCAACGTCCTGACTTTC. The whole variable domain, remainder taken from reference TRBV5-1 and TRBJ2-6, is KAGVTQTPRYLIKTRGQQVTLSCSPISGHRSVSWYQQTPGQGLQFLFEYFSETQRNKGNFPGRFSGRQFSNSRSEMNVSTLELGDSALYLCAGSLTGTGANVLTFGAGSRLTVL.

The V and J genes are TRBV20-1 and TRBJ2-7, with no clear D. Between the trimmed V and J ends, which lost 4 bases and 3 bases, there was a span of 13 bases. This CDR3 has 13 residues. Germline V gene data show CDR1 as DFQATT and CDR2 as SNEGSKA (reference sequence). The CDR3 loop reads CSAISGPFYEQYF. The CDR3, as DNA: TGCAGTGCTATTTCCGGGCCTTTCTACGAGCAGTACTTC.

The gene calls are TRBV20-1 and TRBJ2-3, with D unclear. V lost 1 base, J lost 7 bases, and 6 bases lay in between. The CDR3 consists of 11 residues. Germline V lookup: CDR1 DFQATT, CDR2 SNEGSKA (reference sequence). The CDR3 nucleotides read TGCAGTGCTAGAGTTAGCCATACGCAGTATTTT. Its protein product is CSARVSHTQYF.

V usage is TRBV29-1 and J usage is TRBJ2-7; D is undetermined. Germline CDR1 SQVTM, CDR2 ANQGSEA. The CDR3 extends over 12 amino acids. V lost 3 bases and J lost 1, with 7 bases in between. The CDR3 DNA sequence: TGCAGCGTTGATGGGGATTCCTACGAGCAGTACTTC. It translates to CSVDGDSYEQYF.

This clonotype occurred a few times. The rearrangement links TRBV6-2 or TRBV6-3 to TRBJ2-7, with D possibly called TRBD1 or TRBD2 (5 bases each). V lost 6 bases, J lost 5 bases, and 14 bases lay in between. The CDR3 has 13 amino acids. CDR1 is MNHEY and CDR2 is SVGEGT in the germline V gene. As DNA, the CDR3 is TGTGCCAGCAGCCCCCCGGGGACCCACGAGCAGTACTTC. This encodes CASSPPGTHEQYF.

V is TRBV29-1 and J is TRBJ1-2; 8 nucleotides match TRBD1. V dropped 0 bases and J dropped 3; count of bases not matched to a gene: 9. The germline V gene has CDR1 SQVTM and CDR2 ANQGSEA. The CDR3 has 16 amino acids. This chain's CDR3 is CSVEDRSAGGYYGYTF. The CDR3 bases are TGCAGCGTTGAAGATCGATCGGCAGGGGGCTACTATGGCTACACCTTC.

In this sample, this clonotype turned up a few times. V and J are TRBV20-1 and TRBJ2-3; D is undetermined. Per germline, CDR1 DFQATT and CDR2 SNEGSKA (reference sequence). This CDR3 spans 14 amino acids. Trimming took off 2 bases at V and 2 bases at J, with 11 bases between the two ends. CDR3 nucleotide sequence: TGCAGTGCTAGATCTGGCGGATACACAGATACGCAGTATTTT. It yields the protein CSARSGGYTDTQYF.

V is TRBV29-1 and J is TRBJ1-2; the match to TRBD1 covers 10 bases. Germline CDR1 SQVTM, CDR2 ANQGSEA. This CDR3 region has 13 residues. Trimming at V came to 6 bases and at J to 5 bases, leaving 6 bases not matched to a gene. CDR3 region: CSVPGQGFYGYTF. The CDR3, as DNA: TGCAGCGTCCCGGGACAGGGGTTTTATGGCTACACCTTC.

The DNA of the CDR3 is TGCAGCGTACGACAGGGAGGTAATTCACCCCTCCACTTT. This sequence encodes CSVRQGGNSPLHF. V and J are TRBV29-1 and TRBJ1-6, with 7 nucleotides matching TRBD1. Germline assignment: CDR1 SQVTM and CDR2 ANQGSEA. After removal of 6 bases from V and 6 bases from J, the junction contained 5 bases not matched to a gene. The CDR3 consists of 13 residues. Combining the CDR3 with reference TRBV29-1 and TRBJ1-6 gives the whole variable domain SAVISQKPSRDICQRGTSLTIQCQVDSQVTMMFWYRQQPGQSLTLIATANQGSEATYESGFVIDKFPISRPNLTFSTLTVSNMSPEDSSIYLCSVRQGGNSPLHFGNGTRLTVT.

The CDR3 sequence: CSARDHGRGAQETQYF. CDR3 DNA sequence: TGCAGTGCTAGAGATCACGGGCGGGGGGCACAAGAGACCCAGTACTTC. V and J are TRBV20-1 and TRBJ2-5; 8 bases align to TRBD2. The CDR3 extends over 16 amino acids. CDR1 is DFQATT and CDR2 is SNEGSKA in the germline V gene (reference sequence). J gave up 2 bases and V 0 bases, and 8 bases lay outside the gene matches.

The chain links TRBV10-3 to TRBJ2-6, with 7 positions matching TRBD1. The V and J ends lost 4 bases and 0 bases, in that order; junction bases with no gene match: 6. CDR3 length: 17 residues. CDR1 is ENHRY and CDR2 is SYGVKD in the germline V gene. Written as DNA, the CDR3 is TGTGCCATCAGTGTCGGGGACAGTTCCTCTGGGGCCAACGTCCTGACTTTC. Its translation: CAISVGDSSSGANVLTF.

V gene TRBV14 combines with J gene TRBJ2-7, with D possibly being TRBD1 or TRBD2 (5 bases each). Gene TRBJ2-5 matches the end of the DNA better, so the J call may be wrong. CDR3 length: 15 amino acids. Per germline, CDR1 SGHDN and CDR2 FVKESK. The CDR3 reads CASSLPRGYRETQYF. The CDR3 DNA follows: TGTGCCAGCAGCCTCCCTCGGGGCTACCGGGAGACCCAGTACTTC.

In its sample, this clonotype was seen a few times. The V call is TRBV20-1, the J call TRBJ2-1; no clear D. CDR3 length: 11 residues. CDR1 DFQATT and CDR2 SNEGSKA come from the germline V gene (reference sequence). V was cut by 5 bases and J by 6 bases, with 8 bases left in between. This chain's CDR3 is CSAPRPNEQFF. The CDR3 region has the DNA TGCAGTGCTCCCAGACCCAATGAGCAGTTCTTC.

This chain links TRBV28 with TRBJ2-4; D is unresolved. The assigned J gene may be wrong: the sequence end matches TRBJ2-7 better. The CDR3 extends over 12 amino acids. CDR1 MDHEN and CDR2 SYDVKM come from the germline V gene. DNA of the CDR3: TGTGCCAGCAGACCCTACGGCTACGAGCAGTACTTC. Translation: CASRPYGYEQYF.

V gene TRBV7-9 combines with J gene TRBJ2-7; 10 bases match TRBD1. This CDR3 has 15 amino acids. CDR1 SEHNR and CDR2 FQNEAQ come from the germline V gene (reference sequence). The V and J ends lost 5 bases and 2 bases, in that order; junction bases with no gene match: 6. The CDR3 sequence: CASSPLGQGPYEQYF. Written as DNA, the CDR3 is TGTGCCAGCAGCCCTTTGGGACAGGGGCCCTACGAGCAGTACTTC.

Ten or more counts support this clonotype. J is TRBJ2-1 and V is TRBV15; TRBD2 matches 9 bases. CDR1 is LNHNV, CDR2 YYDKDF, per germline (reference sequence). The CDR3 is 16 amino acids. With V trimmed by 0 bases and J by 0 bases, 0 bases remained unmatched. CDR3 coding DNA: TGTGCCACCAGCAGAGATAGCGGGGGCTCCTACAATGAGCAGTTCTTC. Translation gives CATSRDSGGSYNEQFF.

The rearrangement links TRBV7-2 to TRBJ1-1; 7 bases are shared with TRBD1. The CDR3 runs to 14 residues. Germline V CDR1 and CDR2: SGHTA, FQGNSA. V was clipped by 5 bases and J by 3 bases; unmatched bases: 6. CDR3 sequence reads: CASSLRGRDTEAFF. The CDR3 nucleotides are TGTGCCAGCAGCCTCAGGGGGAGGGACACTGAAGCTTTCTTT.

This clonotype was seen ten or more times. V and J are TRBV18 and TRBJ2-5, with D maybe TRBD1 (5 bases). V lost 8 bases and J 2 bases, leaving 12 bases between the germline ends. The CDR3 is 13 amino acids. Germline lookup yields CDR1 KGHSH and CDR2 LQKENI. DNA of the CDR3: TGTGCCAGCAGTCCTGGACATCAAGAGACCCAGTACTTC. The encoded protein is CASSPGHQETQYF.

V usage is TRBV25-1 and J usage is TRBJ2-5; TRBD2 is a possible D gene (6 bases). The germline CDR1 and CDR2 sequences are MGHDK and SYGVNS. Trimming cost V 2 bases and J 11 bases, with 18 bases left between them. The CDR3 spans 14 residues. As DNA, the CDR3 is TGTGCCAGCAGTGAAATCGGGGGTACGAGTGAGCAGTACTTC. It translates to CASSEIGGTSEQYF.

This clonotype turned up a few times. This rearrangement joins TRBV12-3 or TRBV12-4 to TRBJ1-5; D is possibly TRBD1 (5 bases). The CDR3 has 13 residues. The V end lost 5 bases, the J end lost 9 bases, and 14 bases lay between the germline ends. CDR3 DNA: TGTGCCAGCAGTAACTCAGGGTCGCGGCCCCAGCATTTT. Protein sequence: CASSNSGSRPQHF.

The chain combines TRBV4-2 with TRBJ2-5; possibly TRBD1 for D (5 bases). The CDR3 contains 16 residues. V lost 0 bases, J lost 2 bases, and 13 bases lay in between. Germline CDR1 LGHNA, CDR2 YNFKEQ. The CDR3 region is CASSQETGSRQETQYF. CDR3 nucleotide sequence: TGTGCCAGCAGCCAAGAAACAGGCTCGAGACAAGAGACCCAGTACTTC.

V is TRBV10-3 and J is TRBJ2-5; 11 nucleotides agree with TRBD1. The CDR3 length is 16 residues. Germline trimming cut 2 bases from V and 4 bases from J; bases unmatched to any gene: 6. Germline V gives CDR1 ENHRY, CDR2 SYGVKD. CDR3 bases: TGTGCCATCAGTGAGAGTGGGACAGGGGGAGGAGAGACCCAGTACTTC. Translation gives CAISESGTGGGETQYF.

This sequence joins TRBV12-3 or TRBV12-4 and TRBJ2-2; D possibly uses TRBD1 or TRBD2 (5 bases each). The CDR3 contains 14 residues. V was shortened by 2 bases and J by 4 bases, with 8 bases between the two germline ends. CDR3 bases: TGTGCCAGCAGTTTACTGGGGACCACCGGGGAGCTGTTTTTT. It yields the protein CASSLLGTTGELFF.

This chain connects TRBV12-3 or TRBV12-4 to TRBJ2-5; no clear D. Trimming took off 6 bases at V and 5 bases at J, with 19 bases between the two ends. The CDR3 totals 15 residues. The CDR3 DNA sequence: TGTGCCAGCAGGCGCCAAGGGTTTGAATCGGAGACCCAGTACTTC. Translating gives CASRRQGFESETQYF.